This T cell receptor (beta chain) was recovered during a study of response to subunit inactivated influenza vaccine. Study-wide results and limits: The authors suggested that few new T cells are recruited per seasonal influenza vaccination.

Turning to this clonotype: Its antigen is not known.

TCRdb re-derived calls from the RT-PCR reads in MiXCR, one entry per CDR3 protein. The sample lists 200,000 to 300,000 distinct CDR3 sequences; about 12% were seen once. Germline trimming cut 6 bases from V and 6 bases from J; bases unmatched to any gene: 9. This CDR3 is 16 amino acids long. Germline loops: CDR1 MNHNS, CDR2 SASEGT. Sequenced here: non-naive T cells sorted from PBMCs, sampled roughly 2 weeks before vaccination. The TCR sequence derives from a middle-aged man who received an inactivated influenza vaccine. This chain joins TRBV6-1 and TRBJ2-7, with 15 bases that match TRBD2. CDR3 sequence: CASRVGLAGGPIEQYF. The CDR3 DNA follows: TGTGCCAGCAGAGTTGGACTAGCGGGAGGGCCGATCGAGCAGTACTTC.